This T cell receptor (beta chain) emerged from a study of CD8+ T cells in alopecia areata. To note about this clone: Its antigen is not known.

Both peripheral blood and punch biopsies of lesional scalp skin were obtained from patients who had alopecia areata. V shed 4 bases, J shed 5 bases, and the junction held 12 bases outside the gene matches. The length of the CDR3 is 17 residues. Germline CDR1 and CDR2: SNHLY and FYNNEI. RNA was isolated and reverse transcribed to cDNA, the sequencing template. TCRdb keeps only in-frame clones here, not all; method: immunoSEQ multiplex PCR. Of 30,000 to 35,000 clones listed, 45% to 60% are singletons. General observations from the study: Scalp sample data also include resident alphabeta T cells from normal skin. Mice gave a clearer picture of TCR sharing than patients did, possibly for HLA-related reasons. Normal scalp showed lower clonality than lesional scalp, especially alopecia totalis/universalis.

This TCR came from a human donor with alopecia areata. The chain links TRBV2 to TRBJ2-5, with 11 bases identical to TRBD2. The sequenced material came from NKG2D-high CD8+ T cells sorted from blood. CDR3 nucleotides: TGTGCCAGCAGTGCCTACTCTACTAGCGGGAGCGTGGAGACCCAGTACTTC. This translates into CASSAYSTSGSVETQYF.